The TCR beta chain described here comes from a study of blood T cell repertoires in COVID-19. The overall study: Donors in the United States, Italy and Spain gave samples during acute or convalescent COVID-19. Sample material is recorded as cDNA or gDNA derived from T cells, B-cell-depleted T cells, or PBMCs.

In the original processing: How many nucleated cells were present was estimated from reference gene primer amplification. Sequenced by immunoSEQ multiplex PCR; TCRdb stores in-frame clones only, minus some. The D gene and trimming were derived from the DNA, and the V and J assignments and clone size from that table. The table has about 69,000 clones, 89% seen once. J lost 1 base, V lost 5 bases, and 7 bases had no gene match. The germline gives CDR1 LNHDA, CDR2 SQIVND (reference sequence). This CDR3 spans 17 amino acids. The specimen was peripheral blood. The sequence came from a woman aged 45-65 years with active COVID-19. The chain couples TRBV19 to TRBJ2-6, with 8 nucleotides matching TRBD1. In nucleotides, the CDR3 is TGTGCCAGTAGTGGTGGCAGGGGGCGGTCTGGGGCCAACGTCCTGACTTTC. This encodes CASSGGRGRSGANVLTF.